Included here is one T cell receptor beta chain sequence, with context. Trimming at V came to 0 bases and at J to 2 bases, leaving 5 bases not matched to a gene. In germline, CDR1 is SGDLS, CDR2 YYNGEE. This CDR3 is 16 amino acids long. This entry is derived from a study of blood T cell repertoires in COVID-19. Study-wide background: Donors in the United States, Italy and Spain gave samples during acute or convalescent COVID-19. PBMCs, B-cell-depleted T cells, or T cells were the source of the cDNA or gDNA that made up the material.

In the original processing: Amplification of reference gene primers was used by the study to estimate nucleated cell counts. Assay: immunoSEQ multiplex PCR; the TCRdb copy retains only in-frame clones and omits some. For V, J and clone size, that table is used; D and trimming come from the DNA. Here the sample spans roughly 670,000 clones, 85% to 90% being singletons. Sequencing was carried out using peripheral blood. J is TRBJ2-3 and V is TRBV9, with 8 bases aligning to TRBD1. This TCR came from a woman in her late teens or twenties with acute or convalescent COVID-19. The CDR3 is CASSVVRDRSTDTQYF. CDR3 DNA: TGTGCCAGCAGCGTAGTCCGGGACAGGTCCACAGATACGCAGTATTTT.